This T cell receptor beta chain was found in a study of cytomegalovirus exposure and HLA in healthy donors (dated by TCRdb to about 2017). Notes on the research overall: According to an earlier analysis of 587 of the donors, roughly 180 million T cells yielded roughly 110 million unique TCR beta sequences and about 300 Gb of sequence data. Because of strong linkage in the cohort, 4 to 6 DR-DQ haplotypes were treated as single units for association and clustering. The number of donors typed differed by locus, with 629-630 for A, B, C, DRB1 and DQB1, 522 for DQA1, approximately 570 for DPA1, and 400 to 490 for DPB1. Along with the approximately 620-subject first cohort, a separate validation cohort of around 120 different subjects was used. Among the roughly 390 genotyped donors, around 81% belonged to the genetic ancestry cluster associated with self-reported Caucasian donors. The aim of the study was to test whether cataloging public T cell receptors could identify signatures of past pathogen exposure. Every discovery cohort repertoire had been produced on one sequencing platform. An early release that covered several hundred HLA-typed donors contained around 330 gigabases of sequencing data and about 93 million unique TCR sequences. To decide whether each TCR beta V gene segment behaved as functional or pseudogenic, an earlier analysis of some 580 of the donors relied on high-throughput TCR beta sequencing. Among some 410 genotyped donors of the cohort, an average of around 240,000 unique TCR beta nucleotide sequences were sequenced per donor, roughly a sixth of them non-productive. A later genetic analysis took genome-wide SNP genotypes for about 65% of the 666 donors and used that subset as a discovery cohort. HLA typing included class I and class II loci at four-digit resolution. Rather than drawing on any new phenotypic data, the later analysis identified candidate immune exposures from TCR beta sequences and the way those sequences occurred across donors. To predict cytomegalovirus infection status, the study combined high-throughput TCR immunosequencing, statistical association of individual TCRs with disease status, and machine learning. Alongside the repertoire data, information on donor age, sex, ethnicity and CMV serostatus was compiled. The study profiled the T cell repertoires of under 700 subjects by immunosequencing and related them to cytomegalovirus serostatus. In a later analysis, previously published TCR beta repertoires from 666 donors were re-analyzed and high-resolution HLA genotyping was added so that TCR occurrence patterns could be studied.

There are 15 amino acids in the CDR3, from cysteine to phenylalanine inclusive. The read is trimmed to its CDR3 DNA, 45 bases read in frame from base 1. Trimming takes 1 base off V and 7 bases off J; junction bases not matched to a gene: 6. In the germline V gene, CDR1 corresponds to SGHTA and CDR2 to FQGNSA. What the authors observed across the whole study: A few of the identified cytomegalovirus-associated TCR beta chains were confirmed in vitro to be specific for cytomegalovirus antigens. According to a later genetic analysis, donors in an Asian-associated ancestry cluster had fewer N-insertions in productive TCRs than the approximately 650-donor mean. Presence/absence analyses assumed roughly uniform sequencing depth across donors, an assumption that may not hold. A further reported finding was that TCR beta sequences accurately predicted the HLA-A and HLA-B alleles for most subjects in the first cohort. The only immune exposure information available for the cohort was CMV serostatus. Because counts were too low, seventeen rarely observed V segments, including chromosome 9 orphons, were excluded from the earlier analysis of 587 of the donors. Several of the top co-occurrence clusters appeared to be linked to parvovirus B19, influenza, CMV and Epstein-Barr virus, according to a later analysis. In a later analysis, HLA-associated TCR beta chains were found to be more clonally expanded and to have lower generation probabilities than equally common non-associated chains. Linkage disequilibrium might explain the correlated functional status among segregating V segments, but an unknown experimental factor could not be ruled out. In the study, 164 TCR beta chains were listed as associated with cytomegalovirus. HLA typing was unavailable for some donors at each locus, so association tests used only the typed subset. Most TCR sequences were observed very rarely across donors, whereas some public TCRs were present in many individuals. An earlier analysis of approximately 540 of the donors showed that most TCR beta V segments appeared in productive rearrangements either about 87% or about 30% of the time, which broadly matched IMGT annotations. The sequencing pipeline was judged likely to have produced a cluster of highly shared sequence variants as a technical artifact. The 87-base-pair reads could not distinguish some IMGT-functional V segments, including TRBV6-2 and TRBV6-3, so those segments were excluded. A later analysis found that TCR association rates varied across HLA loci, with DRB1 alleles showing the most associated TCRs and HLA-C alleles the fewest. In a later analysis, around 17,000 TCR beta sequences were associated with specific HLA alleles at a false discovery rate of 0.05. When HLA alleles, especially DR and DQ, strongly co-occurred, attributing TCR associations to individual alleles was difficult. V-gene and J-gene trimming of TCR beta chains was associated with a missense DCLRE1C variant in a later genetic analysis, and the association was replicated in an independent cohort. The authors suggested that the approach could potentially be extended to other disease states and immunological phenotypes. The classifier was reported to diagnose cytomegalovirus status with high specificity and sensitivity in both the original and validation cohorts. This cohort had only TCR beta chains sequenced, and the lack of alpha or paired-chain data limited which features could be detected. A later analysis found that most CMV-associated TCR beta chains appeared HLA-restricted, with HLA associations seemingly driven largely by CMV exposure.

Regarding this clone: The antigen it binds to is not known. No clone much larger than this one lies a single base away; base qualities are absent.

The cohort comprised several hundred healthy bone marrow donors. Cohort members were all nominally healthy when sampled, although unrecorded immune exposures were likely present. The donor was CMV seronegative and belonged to the group of roughly 330 seronegative cohort members. Every donor gave a peripheral blood sample, and the peripheral blood mononuclear cells from that sample were used for TCR beta sequencing. Genomic DNA extraction from the blood cell samples was performed with the Qiagen DNeasy Blood Extraction Kit. Library method: the immunoSEQ multiplex PCR assay. The multiplex PCR relied on a mix of 60 forward primers for TCR Vbeta segments and 13 reverse primers for TCR Jbeta segments. The CDR3 region of rearranged TCR beta genes was amplified from genomic DNA with a multiplex PCR assay. On the Illumina HiSeq System, the amplified TCR beta libraries were sequenced as 87-base-pair reads. Regarding the original processing steps: A later analysis counted around 72 million unique TCR beta chains across the 600 to 850 repertoires, and around 9.9 million of these chains were shared by at least two donors. Raw reads were error-corrected and collapsed into unique sequences with a nearest-neighbor algorithm that merged closely related sequences to remove PCR and sequencing errors. CDR3 sequences were aligned to IMGT reference sequences to assign V, D and J gene segments. For a sequence to be retained, at least a six-nucleotide match to both a V gene segment and a J gene segment was required. A rearrangement counted as productive if the CDR3 had no stop codons and remained in frame with V and J, and every other rearrangement counted as non-productive. Following IMGT convention, CDR3 was defined as the stretch from the second conserved V-encoded cysteine to the conserved J-encoded phenylalanine. The earlier analysis of a few hundred of the donors excluded sequences that lacked an unambiguous match to a single V gene segment. An earlier analysis of approximately 590 of the donors classified V segments as functional when productive rearrangements were above 56.7% and as segregating when the standard deviation between donors was above 5%. A statistical classification framework was built for diagnosing cytomegalovirus status from the catalog of TCR beta chain sequences. V and J gene assignment, in a later analysis, came from comparing TCR nucleotide sequences with IMGT/GENE-DB human TR gene sequences. A later analysis assigned CDR3 sequences and most-parsimonious VDJ recombination scenarios with the TCRdist pipeline. In a later analysis, each TCR beta chain was defined by its CDR3 amino acid sequence together with its V-gene family, and reads without a unique V-gene family were excluded. As a way to deal with suspected cross-contamination and a sequencing artifact, a later analysis dropped hundreds of nucleotide sequences that were highly shared and had low generation probability. A later analysis calculated a clonal expansion index for each public chain from normalized within-repertoire ranks of inferred template counts. Generation probabilities in a later analysis came from a VDJ recombination model fitted to out-of-frame rearrangements, and those results were checked against IGoR. In a later analysis, TCR-TCR, TCR-HLA and TCR-CMV co-occurrence was scored with hypergeometric tests, and a repertoire-size bias correction was applied to TCR pairs. False discovery rates were estimated in a later analysis by permuting HLA or CMV assignments 20 times. A later analysis grouped co-occurring TCRs with DBSCAN, adding TCRdist sequence similarity when clustering within HLA-allele-positive subsets. Co-occurrence clustering excluded repertoires with fewer than 30,000 or more than 120,000 public chains, plus five with anomalous nucleotide sharing. Imported from immuneACCESS, the table was reduced by TCRdb to in-frame sequences with V and J called. These copies leave out some clones; in studies compared against another copy, an unresolved V gene accounts for under half, and the cause of the remainder is not known. V, J and clone size reflect that table, while D and trimming were determined from the DNA. The sample table lists roughly 150,000 clones, roughly 80% of them with a count of one. Of the sample, around 2% is held by the ten largest clones.

The receptor's source is a man younger than 45 in good health and CMV-seronegative. Here the chain combines TRBV7-2 and TRBJ2-1; 8 bases in the middle match TRBD2. Material: PBMCs. CDR3 reads: CASSLDAGGWNEQFF. The sequenced DNA: TGTGCCAGCAGCTTAGATGCGGGGGGTTGGAATGAGCAGTTCTTC.